This TCR beta chain was retrieved from a study of T-cell memory formation after mild COVID-19. TCRdb processed the 5' RACE reads anew with MiXCR; each CDR3 protein has one entry. The table lists hundreds of thousands of distinct CDR3 sequences, less than 25% of them singletons. The CDR3 covers 14 residues. The V end was cut by 3 bases, the J end by 1 base, with 9 bases between. Germline assignment: CDR1 MNHEY and CDR2 SMNVEV (reference sequence). Sequenced: PBMCs or a T cell subset sorted from them (not recorded which). This sequence originates from an adult woman who had mild COVID-19 (a few samples of this study predate the infection). Cell type and time point are not known. The V call is TRBV27, the J call TRBJ1-1, with D unclear. Written as DNA, the CDR3 is TGTGCCAGCAGTTTGCGACGGCAGAACACTGAAGCTTTCTTT. Translating gives CASSLRRQNTEAFF.